One sample yielded the 21 T cell receptor beta chains listed below, sequenced in a study of regulatory T cells in long-lasting Graves disease. Time point given: newly diagnosed GD, antithyroid drugs for less than 3 months. After RNA was extracted from PBMCs, the TCR library was made from it. Assembly of TCR beta libraries relied on iRepertoire HTBI primers together with Arm-PCR of CDR3 regions. In TCRdb, the multiplex PCR reads were re-called with MiXCR into one record per CDR3 protein. Of 400,000 to 500,000 distinct CDR3 sequences in the sample, just under 15% are singletons; the top ten hold roughly 17%. The same sample was also studied in work on T cells in Graves' hyperthyroidism and ophthalmopathy.

The sample consisted of peripheral blood mononuclear cells (PBMCs), taken at new diagnosis, from a patient treated with antithyroid drugs. Source of these receptors: a woman in her 30s with Graves disease.

The table lists this clonotype with many counts. The gene calls are TRBV20-1 and TRBJ2-5; 10 positions agree with TRBD1. The CDR3 length is 15 residues. With V trimmed by 6 bases and J by 6 bases, 13 bases remained unmatched. Germline CDR1 reads DFQATT; CDR2 reads SNEGSKA (reference sequence). The CDR3 DNA reads TGCAGTGCCCCCAGACAGGGGGCTGAACTGAAGACCCAGTACTTC. Translation: CSAPRQGAELKTQYF.

This clonotype was detected ten times or more. The chain links TRBV7-9 to TRBJ2-7; TRBD1 matches 7 bases. Germline V gives CDR1 SEHNR, CDR2 FQNEAQ (reference sequence). The CDR3 is 15 amino acids. V was pared by 1 base and J by 1 base, with 4 bases of the junction left unmatched. DNA for the CDR3: TGTGCCAGCAGCTTAGGTGCCAGGGGGTCCTACGAGCAGTACTTC. Its translation is CASSLGARGSYEQYF.

V gene TRBV4-1 combines with J gene TRBJ2-2; D may be TRBD2 (6 bases). The CDR3 extends over 15 amino acids. The V and J ends lost 3 bases and 6 bases respectively, with 14 bases between them. The V gene's germline CDR1 is MGHRA and CDR2 YSYEKL. The CDR3, as DNA: TGCGCCAGCAGCCAGCCGGGACTCCCTCCCGGGGAGCTGTTTTTT. Protein product: CASSQPGLPPGELFF.

This clonotype has ten or more counts. The V and J genes are TRBV14 and TRBJ2-1, with D unclear. V was shortened by 0 bases and J by 0 bases, with 9 bases between the two germline ends. Germline V gene sequence: CDR1 SGHDN, CDR2 FVKESK. CDR3 size: 16 residues. The CDR3 loop is CASSQDETDSYNEQFF. CDR3 coding DNA: TGTGCCAGCAGCCAAGACGAGACGGACTCCTACAATGAGCAGTTCTTC.

This clonotype was detected ten times or more. The chain joins TRBV7-8 to TRBJ2-3, with 9 nucleotides matching TRBD1. The end of the DNA is better explained by TRBJ2-7, so the J call may be wrong. Germline values: CDR1 SGHVS, CDR2 FQNEAQ. CDR3 size: 15 residues. This CDR3 is CASSLRDRVSYEQYF. CDR3 DNA: TGTGCCAGCAGCCTCCGGGACAGGGTCTCCTACGAGCAGTACTTC.

This clonotype was seen at least ten times. This chain uses TRBV12-3 or TRBV12-4 with TRBJ2-7; TRBD1 or TRBD2 may be the D gene (5 bases each). Trimming removed 5 bases at V and 0 bases at J, with 8 bases between. This CDR3 has 13 residues. CDR3 bases: TGTGCCAGCAGTGGGGACGGCTCCTACGAGCAGTACTTC. This codes for CASSGDGSYEQYF.

This clonotype was seen ten or more times. The V call is TRBV5-1, the J call TRBJ2-1, with D hard to call. The germline gives CDR1 SGHRS, CDR2 YFSETQ. Trimming took 0 bases from V and 5 from J, leaving 15 bases between them. This CDR3 spans 16 amino acids. Here the CDR3 reads CASSLGLILRDNEQFF. In DNA, the CDR3 is TGCGCCAGCAGCTTGGGTTTGATTCTTCGGGACAATGAGCAGTTCTTC.

There are many counts of this clonotype. The chain employs TRBV27 and TRBJ2-1; D unclear. Trimming left V 2 bases short and J 4 bases short, with 9 bases between. CDR3 length: 14 residues. The V gene's germline CDR1 is MNHEY and CDR2 SMNVEV (reference sequence). The CDR3 DNA is TGTGCCAGCAGTTTAGCGGATACTTACAATGAGCAGTTCTTC. It translates to CASSLADTYNEQFF.

This clonotype appeared many times. V and J are TRBV2 and TRBJ2-1; unclear D gene. CDR1 and CDR2 from the germline V gene are SNHLY and FYNNEI. The CDR3 consists of 13 residues. Trimming took 5 bases from V and 4 from J, leaving 9 bases between them. CDR3: CASSFPGYNEQFF. In nucleotides, the CDR3 is TGTGCCAGCAGTTTTCCTGGGTACAATGAGCAGTTCTTC.

This clonotype was detected ten times or more. V usage is TRBV12-3 or TRBV12-4 and J usage is TRBJ1-6; 8 positions match TRBD1. The CDR3 runs 18 residues. The V gene end was trimmed by 2 bases and the J gene end by 4 bases; junction bases not matched to a gene: 10. The CDR3 spells CASSLSGRQGYYNSPLHF. CDR3 DNA sequence: TGTGCCAGCAGTTTAAGTGGACGACAGGGGTATTATAATTCACCCCTCCACTTT.

This chain connects TRBV3-1 to TRBJ1-1; weak D call: TRBD1 (5 bases). The CDR3 spans 14 residues. CDR1 is LGHDT, CDR2 YNNKEL, per germline (reference sequence). Between the trimmed V and J ends, which lost 0 bases and 4 bases, there was a span of 9 bases. The CDR3, as DNA: TGTGCCAGCAGCCAAGATGCCGGGGGCACTGAAGCTTTCTTT. It encodes CASSQDAGGTEAFF.

This clonotype was seen ten or more times. This chain links TRBV30 with TRBJ1-5; D perhaps matches TRBD1 (5 bases). The CDR3 has 15 residues. V lost 1 base and J 2 bases, leaving 12 bases between the germline ends. Germline assignment: CDR1 GTSNPN and CDR2 SVGIG (reference sequence). The CDR3 nucleotides are TGTGCCTGGAGTGCCGGGGGTTTGGGCAATCAGCCCCAGCATTTT. Its translation: CAWSAGGLGNQPQHF.

The genes are TRBV4-2 and TRBJ2-1; TRBD2 agrees at 10 bases. The J segment lost 4 bases and the V segment lost 3 bases, leaving 6 bases of the junction unmatched. Germline lookup yields CDR1 LGHNA and CDR2 YNFKEQ. The CDR3 length is 16 residues. CDR3 bases: TGTGCCAGCAGCCACCAGACTAGCGGGCCTTACAATGAGCAGTTCTTC. Encoded protein: CASSHQTSGPYNEQFF.

This clonotype appeared many times. V gene TRBV5-1 combines with J gene TRBJ2-7; TRBD2 is a possible D gene (6 bases). Germline V gene data show CDR1 as SGHRS and CDR2 as YFSETQ. Deletions cut 4 bases from V and 5 bases from J, with 16 bases between. The CDR3 sequence is 14 residues long. CDR3 coding DNA: TGCGCCAGCAGCGAGGGCTACGGGAGCCACGAGCAGTACTTC. Its translation is CASSEGYGSHEQYF.

This clonotype was found many times. DNA of the CDR3: TGTGCCAGCTCACCACGGGGCGGGCCCCTGGAGTTCTTC. This codes for CASSPRGGPLEFF. The rearrangement links TRBV18 to TRBJ2-1, with D perhaps TRBD1 or TRBD2 (5 bases each). The CDR3 has 13 residues. In germline, CDR1 is KGHSH, CDR2 LQKENI. Trimming cost V 1 base and J 14 bases, with 15 bases left between them.

DNA for the CDR3: TGTGCCAGCAGCTCTCCGGGACAGGCCACTGAAGCTTTCTTT. It encodes CASSSPGQATEAFF. The chain combines TRBV7-6 with TRBJ1-1, with 8 nucleotides matching TRBD1. The CDR3 length is 14 residues. Germline loops: CDR1 SGHVS, CDR2 FNYEAQ. Losses at the gene ends were 4 bases for V and 4 bases for J; bases not matched to a gene: 5. The full variable domain, rest sourced from reference TRBV7-6 and TRBJ1-1, is GAGVSQSPRYKVTKRGQDVALRCDPISGHVSLYWYRQALGQGPEFLTYFNYEAQQDKSGLPNDRFSAERPEGSISTLTIQRTEQRDSAMYRCASSSPGQATEAFFGQGTRLTVV.

A few counts support this clonotype. The rearrangement uses TRBV5-4 and TRBJ1-1; D is uncertain. The CDR3 loop spans 15 amino acids. V dropped 4 bases and J dropped 0 bases, with 13 bases sitting between them. Germline-derived CDR1 and CDR2 are SGHNT and YYREEE (reference sequence). For the CDR3, the DNA is TGTGCCAGCAGCCCTGGAGCCAGGTTGAACACTGAAGCTTTCTTT. Amino acid sequence: CASSPGARLNTEAFF.

This clonotype has a count of ten or more. The chain is built from TRBV5-1 and TRBJ1-2, with 9 bases that match TRBD1. This CDR3 spans 13 amino acids. The germline V gene encodes CDR1 SGHRS and CDR2 YFSETQ. Trimming cost V 4 bases and J 8 bases; bases outside gene matches: 6. CDR3: CASSEDRGGGYTF. The CDR3 nucleotides are TGCGCCAGCAGCGAGGACAGGGGAGGAGGCTACACCTTC.

This clonotype was seen more than once but under ten times. The chain is built from TRBV4-2 and TRBJ2-1, with 13 bases aligning to TRBD2. The CDR3 extends over 18 amino acids. Germline CDR1 LGHNA, CDR2 YNFKEQ. V lost 3 bases to trimming and J lost 8 bases; unmatched junction nucleotides: 13. In DNA form, the CDR3 reads TGTGCCAGCAGCCAGGACCTGCCGGGACTAGCGGGATCTGATGAGCAGTTCTTC. Amino acids: CASSQDLPGLAGSDEQFF.

Many counts were recorded for this clonotype. The chain is built from TRBV4-1 and TRBJ2-3; weak D call: TRBD2 (5 bases). Germline V gene sequence: CDR1 MGHRA, CDR2 YSYEKL. V lost 1 base and J lost 0, with 11 bases in between. This CDR3 comprises 16 residues. In DNA, the CDR3 is TGCGCCAGCAGCCAAGGACGGGGAACTAGCACAGATACGCAGTATTTT. Protein: CASSQGRGTSTDTQYF.

The sample holds many counts of this clonotype. This chain joins TRBV24-1 and TRBJ1-2, with D perhaps TRBD1 (6 bases). The length of the CDR3 is 14 residues. Germline V gene sequence: CDR1 KGHDR, CDR2 SFDVKD. Deletions cut 2 bases from V and 9 bases from J, with 15 bases between. The CDR3 nucleotides are TGTGCCACCAGTGATTCCCAAGCCAGGGGTCGCTACACCTTC. Amino acid sequence: CATSDSQARGRYTF.